The rows below give T cell receptor beta chains drawn from one sample of a study of cytomegalovirus exposure and HLA in healthy donors. Method: immunoSEQ multiplex PCR; TCRdb's copy keeps in-frame clones and lacks some. The top ten hold more than 3% of the sample, which has roughly 180,000 clones, around four fifths seen once. Sequenced material: PBMCs. The origin of the receptors is a woman aged 55-69 years in good health and CMV-seropositive. Each CDR3 is given with its conserved first and last residue. D genes are given only for firm matches. Size tells how often a clone was seen (once, few, many) or the class of an expanded clone, and some rows leave it out.

cdr3_aa: CASSARGRPDEQYF
cdr3_nt: TGTGCCAGCAGTGCCAGGGGGCGCCCGGACGAGCAGTACTTC
j_call: TRBJ2-7
v_call: TRBV28
d_call: TRBD1
clone_size: .

cdr3_aa: CASSIGGRFHTGELFF
cdr3_nt: TGTGCCAGTAGTATAGGGGGCCGTTTCCACACCGGGGAGCTGTTTTTT
j_call: TRBJ2-2
v_call: TRBV19
d_call: .
clone_size: .

cdr3_aa: CASNPGDRYYGYTF
cdr3_nt: TGTGCCAGTAACCCAGGGGATCGTTACTATGGCTACACCTTC
j_call: TRBJ1-2
v_call: TRBV19
d_call: .
clone_size: few

cdr3_aa: CASSNPRSSGNTIYF
cdr3_nt: TGTGCCAGCAGCAACCCCCGCAGCTCTGGAAACACCATATATTTT
j_call: TRBJ1-3
v_call: TRBV5-5
d_call: .
clone_size: .

cdr3_aa: CASSPLNEASRTEAFF
cdr3_nt: TGTGCCAGCTCACCACTAAATGAGGCCTCGAGGACTGAAGCTTTCTTT
j_call: TRBJ1-1
v_call: TRBV18
d_call: .
clone_size: .

cdr3_aa: CASSLSGGTIYF
cdr3_nt: TGTGCCAGCAGCTTATCCGGGGGCACCATATATTTT
j_call: TRBJ1-3
v_call: TRBV11-2
d_call: .
clone_size: once

cdr3_aa: CASSPWGLDGNTIYF
cdr3_nt: TGTGCCAGCAGCCCCTGGGGGCTGGATGGAAACACCATATATTTT
j_call: TRBJ1-3
v_call: TRBV7-2
d_call: .
clone_size: .

cdr3_aa: CASSSSFRTGIFEPQHF
cdr3_nt: TGTGCCAGCAGCTCCTCCTTTCGGACAGGGATATTTGAGCCCCAGCATTTT
j_call: TRBJ1-5
v_call: TRBV7-9
d_call: TRBD1
clone_size: .

cdr3_aa: CASSRRTGGSDNEQFF
cdr3_nt: TGTGCCAGCTCACGGAGGACAGGAGGAAGTGACAATGAGCAGTTCTTC
j_call: TRBJ2-1
v_call: TRBV18
d_call: TRBD1
clone_size: .

cdr3_aa: CASSEASRGLAVYNEQFF
cdr3_nt: TGTGCCAGCAGTGAAGCGTCGCGCGGACTAGCAGTCTACAATGAGCAGTTCTTC
j_call: TRBJ2-1
v_call: TRBV2
d_call: TRBD2
clone_size: .

cdr3_aa: CASSLLRAGQQYF
cdr3_nt: TGTGCCAGCAGCTTACTTCGCGCGGGGCAACAGTATTTT
j_call: TRBJ2-3
v_call: TRBV7-2
d_call: .
clone_size: .

cdr3_aa: CASSFTAGGSYNEQFF
cdr3_nt: TGCGCCAGCAGCTTTACAGCGGGGGGCTCCTACAATGAGCAGTTCTTC
j_call: TRBJ2-1
v_call: TRBV5-1
d_call: TRBD2
clone_size: .

cdr3_aa: CASSLLLPGQDYEQYF
cdr3_nt: TGTGCCAGCAGCTTATTGCTCCCGGGACAGGACTACGAGCAGTACTTC
j_call: TRBJ2-7
v_call: TRBV5-8
d_call: TRBD1
clone_size: .

cdr3_aa: CASSPAGDFNEQFF
cdr3_nt: TGTGCCAGCTCACCAGCGGGGGACTTCAATGAGCAGTTCTTC
j_call: TRBJ2-1
v_call: TRBV18
d_call: TRBD2
clone_size: .

cdr3_aa: CASSPGTGWTLYEQYF
cdr3_nt: TGCGCCAGCAGTCCAGGGACAGGGTGGACTCTGTACGAGCAGTACTTC
j_call: TRBJ2-7
v_call: TRBV23-1
d_call: TRBD1
clone_size: .

cdr3_aa: CASGPRNAWPEAFF
cdr3_nt: TGTGCCAGCGGGCCTCGGAACGCGTGGCCTGAAGCTTTCTTT
j_call: TRBJ1-1
v_call: TRBV6-5
d_call: .
clone_size: .

cdr3_aa: CASSPQGNGETQYF
cdr3_nt: TGTGCCAGCAGTCCCCAGGGGAATGGAGAGACCCAGTACTTC
j_call: TRBJ2-5
v_call: TRBV27
d_call: .
clone_size: .

cdr3_aa: CASSFGLAGKNYEQYF
cdr3_nt: TGTGCCAGCAGTTTCGGCCTAGCGGGAAAGAACTACGAGCAGTACTTC
j_call: TRBJ2-7
v_call: TRBV27
d_call: TRBD2
clone_size: .

cdr3_aa: CASSQGLDTYEQYF
cdr3_nt: TGCGCCAGCAGCCAAGGTTTGGACACCTACGAGCAGTACTTC
j_call: TRBJ2-7
v_call: TRBV4-1
d_call: .
clone_size: .

cdr3_aa: CASSSGQGKNTEAFF
cdr3_nt: TGCGCCAGCAGCTCGGGACAGGGGAAGAACACCGAAGCTTTCTTT
j_call: TRBJ1-1
v_call: TRBV5-1
d_call: TRBD1
clone_size: .

cdr3_aa: CASSLLNTGELFF
cdr3_nt: TGTGCCAGCAGCTTACTCAACACCGGGGAGCTGTTTTTT
j_call: TRBJ2-2
v_call: TRBV7-2
d_call: .
clone_size: .

cdr3_aa: CASSAHTTGTQYF
cdr3_nt: TGTGCCAGCAGTGCTCACACCACAGGTACGCAGTATTTT
j_call: TRBJ2-3
v_call: TRBV2
d_call: .
clone_size: .

cdr3_aa: CAWKRDPKGVQYF
cdr3_nt: TGTGCCTGGAAACGGGACCCGAAGGGGGTCCAGTACTTC
j_call: TRBJ2-5
v_call: TRBV30
d_call: .
clone_size: .

cdr3_aa: CVSSFGDRANYGYTF
cdr3_nt: TGCGTCAGCAGCTTTGGGGACAGAGCTAACTATGGCTACACCTTC
j_call: TRBJ1-2
v_call: TRBV5-1
d_call: TRBD1
clone_size: .

cdr3_aa: CASSLSLQGTGNTIYF
cdr3_nt: TGTGCCAGCAGCCTGAGCCTACAGGGGACTGGAAACACCATATATTTT
j_call: TRBJ1-3
v_call: TRBV7-9
d_call: TRBD1
clone_size: .

cdr3_aa: CASRVLQGEAFF
cdr3_nt: TGTGCCAGCAGGGTCCTGCAGGGTGAAGCTTTCTTT
j_call: TRBJ1-1
v_call: TRBV28
d_call: .
clone_size: .

cdr3_aa: CASSPGPGEKLFF
cdr3_nt: TGTGCCAGCAGCCCCGGCCCCGGGGAAAAACTGTTTTTT
j_call: TRBJ1-4
v_call: TRBV11-3
d_call: .
clone_size: .